This TCR beta chain emerged from a study of T cells in Graves' hyperthyroidism and ophthalmopathy. Authors of the study amplified TCR beta CDR3 regions from RNA transcripts. With the HTBI primer set, the TCR CDR3 went through a first round of RT-PCR. TCRdb analysed the multiplex PCR reads with MiXCR anew, one entry per CDR3 protein. The sample lists roughly 400,000 distinct CDR3 sequences, more than 12% seen once, with 25% to 30% in the top ten. The germline CDR1 and CDR2 sequences are MNHNS and SASEGT. CDR3 length: 13 residues. With 0 bases removed from V and 4 bases from J, the gap between germline ends came to 7 bases. Ophthalmopathy patients all had a Clinical Activity Score of at least 3, a NOSPECS grade of at least 4 and disease under 3 months old. About 10 ml fresh peripheral blood yielded the PBMCs.

Sample: blood. This TCR was sampled from a man in his fifties or sixties with Graves' ophthalmopathy. The rearrangement joins TRBV6-1 to TRBJ2-7, with a tentative D call TRBD1 (5 bases). The chain's CDR3 is CASSEAGPYEQYF. The DNA for the CDR3 is TGTGCCAGCAGTGAAGCGGGGCCTTACGAGCAGTACTTC.